This TCR beta chain was identified during a study of T cell repertoires in cytomegalovirus infection. Turning to the study itself: The public TCR beta signatures pointed to both CMV infection and matching HLA type. Whole-study findings and limits: There were HLA-C-restricted CMV-specific TCR beta clonotypes dominating the ex vivo response.

The CDR3 is made up of 15 amino acids. The V end was cut by 7 bases, the J end by 2 bases, with 18 bases between. TCRdb passed the reads through MiXCR, listing each CDR3 protein once. The profile shows hundreds of thousands of distinct CDR3 sequences, roughly 30% of them singletons. For this clonotype: The antigen remains undetermined.

The chain has TRBV12-3 or TRBV12-4 and TRBJ2-7, with unresolved D. The sample comprised PBMCs. This receptor was taken from a human donor in good health (CMV status not recorded). Some clones in this sample may be carry-over from other donors' samples. The CDR3 coding sequence is TGTGCCAGCACCGGGCGTATCAGACGAACCTACGAGCAGTACTTC. Protein: CASTGRIRRTYEQYF.